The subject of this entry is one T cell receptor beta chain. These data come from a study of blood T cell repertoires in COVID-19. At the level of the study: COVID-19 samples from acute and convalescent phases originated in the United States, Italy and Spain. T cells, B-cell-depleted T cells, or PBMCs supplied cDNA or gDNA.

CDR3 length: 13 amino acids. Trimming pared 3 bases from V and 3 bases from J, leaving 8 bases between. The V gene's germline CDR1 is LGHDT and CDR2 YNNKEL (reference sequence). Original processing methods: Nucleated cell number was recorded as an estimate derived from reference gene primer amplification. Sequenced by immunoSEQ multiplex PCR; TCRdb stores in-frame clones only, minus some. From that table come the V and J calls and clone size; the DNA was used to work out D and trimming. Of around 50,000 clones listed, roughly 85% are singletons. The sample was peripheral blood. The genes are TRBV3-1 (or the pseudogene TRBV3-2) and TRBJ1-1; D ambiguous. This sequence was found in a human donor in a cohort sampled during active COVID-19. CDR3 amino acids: CASSQRLDTEAFF. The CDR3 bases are TGTGCCAGCAGCCAGAGATTGGACACTGAAGCTTTCTTT.